The 29 T cell receptor beta chains below come from one sample, sequenced in a study of siplizumab effects on memory and regulatory T cells. Using immunoSEQ multiplex PCR, the repertoire was profiled, and TCRdb retains in-frame clones only, with some absent. The data contain 110,000 or so clones, 85% to 95% of them singletons. Sequencing used CD4+ T cells sorted from blood. These receptors were collected from a human donor in good health.

The chain links TRBV6-5 to TRBJ2-5; 12 nucleotides match TRBD2. The germline V gene encodes CDR1 MNHEY and CDR2 SVGAGI. CDR3 length equals 16 residues. Unmatched junction bases numbered 4, after V lost 0 bases and J lost 5 bases. The chain's CDR3 is CASSYSRTSGRETQYF. The CDR3, as DNA: TGTGCCAGCAGTTACTCGCGCACTAGCGGGAGGGAGACCCAGTACTTC.

CDR3 DNA sequence: TGCAGTTCTACCAAGGACACTGAAGCTTTCTTT. Amino acid sequence: CSSTKDTEAFF. This chain links TRBV20-1 with TRBJ1-1, with no clear D. The CDR3 is made up of 11 amino acids. The V end lost 8 bases, the J end lost 3 bases, and 10 bases lay between the germline ends. Germline CDR1 reads DFQATT; CDR2 reads SNEGSKA (reference sequence).

The chain combines TRBV7-9 with TRBJ2-7; perhaps TRBD2 as D (7 bases). The CDR3 contains 14 residues. Germline V gene lookup returns CDR1 SEHNR and CDR2 FQNEAQ (reference sequence). Trimming cost V 4 bases and J 3 bases, with 13 bases left between them. This CDR3 is CASSSGGGYYEQYF. Here the CDR3 DNA reads TGTGCCAGCAGCTCCGGCGGGGGCTACTACGAGCAGTACTTC.

The rearrangement joins TRBV9 to TRBJ1-1; D perhaps matches TRBD1 (5 bases). Trimming cost V 0 bases and J 5 bases, with 11 bases left between them. CDR3 length: 14 residues. CDR1 and CDR2 (germline): SGDLS, YYNGEE. Here the CDR3 DNA reads TGTGCCAGCAGCGTAGATCCAGGGTGGACTGAAGCTTTCTTT. Its translation is CASSVDPGWTEAFF.

With regard to this clone: An end of the junction does not agree with germline; a read error may underlie this. The genes are TRBV5-1 and TRBJ1-2; no reliable D call. This CDR3 region has 15 residues. Germline values: CDR1 SGHRS, CDR2 YFSETQ. The CDR3 DNA follows: TGCGCCAGCAGCTCCGCGTTTCAGAACCACTACGGCTACACCTTC. Translated: CASSSAFQNHYGYTF. Together with reference TRBV5-1 and TRBJ1-2, the CDR3 gives the full variable domain: KAGVTQTPRYLIKTRGQQVTLSCSPISGHRSVSWYQQTPGQGLQFLFEYFSETQRNKGNFPGRFSGRQFSNSRSEMNVSTLELGDSALYLCASSSAFQNHYGYTFGSGTRLTVV.

The gene calls are TRBV15 and TRBJ2-1, with D hard to call. Germline V gives CDR1 LNHNV, CDR2 YYDKDF (reference sequence). Trimming pared 0 bases from V and 9 bases from J, leaving 12 bases between. This CDR3 region has 14 residues. The CDR3 loop reads CATSRDIPPVEQFF. Here the CDR3 DNA reads TGTGCCACCAGCAGAGATATTCCCCCCGTTGAGCAGTTCTTC.

This chain connects TRBV5-6 to TRBJ2-7; tentatively, D is TRBD2 (5 bases). Germline CDR1 is SGHDT and CDR2 is YYEEEE. Deletions cut 1 base from V and 5 bases from J, with 7 bases between. The CDR3 spans 12 residues. The CDR3 sequence: CASSLTRNEQYF. The DNA of the CDR3 is TGTGCCAGCAGCTTGACTAGAAACGAGCAGTACTTC. Filled out from reference TRBV5-6 and TRBJ2-7, the complete variable domain reads DAGVTQSPTHLIKTRGQQVTLRCSPKSGHDTVSWYQQALGQGPQFIFQYYEEEERQRGNFPDRFSGHQFPNYSSELNVNALLLGDSALYLCASSLTRNEQYFGPGTRLTVT.

The chain recombines TRBV5-4 with TRBJ2-5; 8 nucleotides match TRBD2. The CDR3 covers 14 residues. Per the germline V gene, CDR1 is SGHNT and CDR2 is YYREEE (reference sequence). V lost 4 bases, J lost 3 bases, and 5 bases stayed unmatched. The chain's CDR3 is CASSLPGLEETQYF. CDR3 nucleotide sequence: TGTGCCAGCAGCCTCCCGGGACTAGAAGAGACCCAGTACTTC. Variable domain in full (rest from reference TRBV5-4 and TRBJ2-5): ETGVTQSPTHLIKTRGQQVTLRCSSQSGHNTVSWYQQALGQGPQFIFQYYREEENGRGNFPPRFSGLQFPNYSSELNVNALELDDSALYLCASSLPGLEETQYFGPGTRLLVL.

The V call is TRBV5-5, the J call TRBJ1-6; D is undetermined. Trimming pared 2 bases from V and 6 bases from J, leaving 12 bases between. Looked up from germline, CDR1 is SGHKS and CDR2 is YYEKEE (reference sequence). This CDR3 is 15 amino acids long. The chain's CDR3 is CASSFSWEFNSPLHF. As DNA, the CDR3 is TGTGCCAGCAGCTTTTCGTGGGAGTTTAATTCACCCCTCCACTTT.

This clone was observed once. The chain joins TRBV11-2 to TRBJ2-5, with D perhaps TRBD2 (5 bases). The J call is doubtful: the DNA matches TRBJ2-7 better. CDR3 size: 14 residues. Germline CDR1 and CDR2: SGHAT and FQNNGV. The CDR3: CASSLAGKAYEQYF. The CDR3 DNA reads TGTGCCAGCAGCTTAGCCGGGAAGGCCTACGAGCAGTACTTC.

The chain links TRBV5-1 to TRBJ1-4; D is perhaps TRBD1 (5 bases). Trimming cost V 0 bases and J 7 bases, with 10 bases left between them. The CDR3 runs 14 residues. Germline loops: CDR1 SGHRS, CDR2 YFSETQ. CDR3 in amino acids: CASSLGGVGEKLFF. In nucleotides, the CDR3 is TGCGCCAGCAGCTTGGGAGGGGTCGGTGAAAAACTGTTTTTT. The complete variable domain, with remaining parts taken from reference TRBV5-1 and TRBJ1-4, reads KAGVTQTPRYLIKTRGQQVTLSCSPISGHRSVSWYQQTPGQGLQFLFEYFSETQRNKGNFPGRFSGRQFSNSRSEMNVSTLELGDSALYLCASSLGGVGEKLFFGSGTQLSVL.

V usage is TRBV7-2 and J usage is TRBJ1-5; D not resolved. The CDR3 sequence is 13 residues long. V dropped 0 bases and J dropped 6 bases, with 6 bases sitting between them. Looked up from germline, CDR1 is SGHTA and CDR2 is FQGNSA. The CDR3: CASSLARGQPQHF. CDR3 nucleotide sequence: TGTGCCAGCAGCTTAGCTCGAGGTCAGCCCCAGCATTTT.

V usage is TRBV11-2 and J usage is TRBJ1-3; D is undetermined. V lost 6 bases to trimming and J lost 4 bases, with 13 bases between them. Germline V gene sequence: CDR1 SGHAT, CDR2 FQNNGV. CDR3 length: 14 residues. CDR3 nucleotide sequence: TGTGCCAGCAGGTCCCGTGGGTCAGGAAACACCATATATTTT. It encodes CASRSRGSGNTIYF. The full variable domain, completed using reference TRBV11-2 and TRBJ1-3, is EAGVAQSPRYKIIEKRQSVAFWCNPISGHATLYWYQQILGQGPKLLIQFQNNGVVDDSQLPKDRFSAERLKGVDSTLKIQPAKLEDSAVYLCASRSRGSGNTIYFGEGSWLTVV.

This chain connects TRBV19 to TRBJ2-5; the match to TRBD1 covers 10 bases. The CDR3 spans 18 residues. J gave up 3 bases and V 4 bases, and 14 bases lay outside the gene matches. Germline V gene lookup returns CDR1 LNHDA and CDR2 SQIVND (reference sequence). The CDR3 protein is CASSTKTGTGVKEETQYF. CDR3 DNA: TGTGCCAGTAGTACCAAAACCGGGACAGGGGTGAAAGAAGAGACCCAGTACTTC.

The genes are TRBV11-3 and TRBJ2-2; D might be TRBD1 (5 bases). The ends were cut back, 5 bases at V and 1 base at J, with 17 bases in the middle. This CDR3 is built from 17 residues. The germline CDR1 and CDR2 sequences are SGHNT and YENEEA. The CDR3 coding sequence is TGTGCCAGCAGCCTTCTTTCTGGGCAGGGGAACACCGGGGAGCTGTTTTTT. This translates into CASSLLSGQGNTGELFF.

This rearrangement joins TRBV10-3 to TRBJ1-4; TRBD1 aligns across 7 bases. V gave up 10 bases and J gave up 0 bases; unmatched junction bases: 2. Germline values: CDR1 ENHRY, CDR2 SYGVKD. The CDR3 consists of 13 residues. The CDR3 nucleotides are TGTGCCACCGGACAGGCAACTAATGAAAAACTGTTTTTT. This encodes CATGQATNEKLFF.

The rearrangement uses TRBV7-9 and TRBJ2-1; D is perhaps TRBD1 or TRBD2 (5 bases each). CDR1 is SEHNR and CDR2 is FQNEAQ in the germline V gene (reference sequence). Trimming removed 4 bases at V and 10 bases at J, with 20 bases between. The CDR3 totals 15 residues. Here the CDR3 reads CASSSLAGTLLEQFF. The CDR3 DNA reads as TGTGCCAGCAGCTCGTTAGCCGGGACCCTTCTAGAGCAGTTCTTC.

The rearrangement uses TRBV19 and TRBJ2-7, with a possible D match to TRBD2 (6 bases). This CDR3 comprises 15 residues. Germline V gene data show CDR1 as LNHDA and CDR2 as SQIVND (reference sequence). V lost 5 bases, J lost 1 base, and 15 bases lay in between. The DNA of the CDR3 is TGTGCCAGTAGTTCGAGACGGGAGAAATCCTACGAGCAGTACTTC. Its protein is CASSSRREKSYEQYF. The full variable domain, in which reference TRBV19 and TRBJ2-7 provide the parts outside the CDR3, is DGGITQSPKYLFRKEGQNVTLSCEQNLNHDAMYWYRQDPGQGLRLIYYSQIVNDFQKGDIAEGYSVSREKKESFPLTVTSAQKNPTAFYLCASSSRREKSYEQYFGPGTRLTVT.

This clone has a single count. The rearrangement uses TRBV4-2 and TRBJ2-3; 10 bases match TRBD2. The junction had 16 bases not matched to a gene; V was cut back by 0 bases and J by 4 bases. CDR1 is LGHNA and CDR2 is YNFKEQ in the germline V gene. This CDR3 comprises 20 residues. Here the CDR3 DNA reads TGTGCCAGCAGCCAAGATCGGGCTAGCGGGGGCTCAGTGTTGGCAGATACGCAGTATTTT. Its translation: CASSQDRASGGSVLADTQYF.

The sample holds one count of this clone. The chain links TRBV30 to TRBJ2-5; unclear D gene. V lost 1 base and J 5 bases, leaving 11 bases between the germline ends. Germline CDR1 is GTSNPN and CDR2 is SVGIG (reference sequence). The CDR3 sequence is 13 residues long. Here the CDR3 reads CAWSGTGSETQYF. The CDR3 coding sequence is TGTGCCTGGAGTGGGACCGGCTCCGAGACCCAGTACTTC.

The V gene is TRBV7-8, the J gene TRBJ2-7, with D perhaps TRBD1 (6 bases). The CDR3 consists of 14 residues. Germline CDR1 SGHVS, CDR2 FQNEAQ. Trimming removed 1 base at V and 2 bases at J, with 9 bases between. CDR3: CASSLEWDTYEQYF. For the CDR3, the DNA is TGTGCCAGCAGCTTAGAATGGGACACCTACGAGCAGTACTTC.

The rearrangement uses TRBV7-3 and TRBJ2-1, with TRBD2 matching over 10 bases. CDR1 and CDR2 (germline): SGHTA, FQGTGA. The J segment lost 1 base and the V segment lost 5 bases, leaving 5 bases of the junction unmatched. CDR3 length equals 16 residues. CDR3 residues: CASSPSGSMSYNEQFF. CDR3 bases: TGTGCCAGCAGCCCTAGCGGGAGCATGTCCTACAATGAGCAGTTCTTC.

This clone was seen once. This chain uses TRBV7-3 with TRBJ2-3; D possibly matches TRBD1 or TRBD2 (5 bases each). Germline V CDR1 and CDR2: SGHTA, FQGTGA. The CDR3 consists of 15 residues. V shed 3 bases and J shed 2 bases, with 12 bases lying between them. DNA for the CDR3: TGTGCCAGCAGCTTCTCGGGACCGACCACAGATACGCAGTATTTT. It encodes CASSFSGPTTDTQYF.

The chain links TRBV2 to TRBJ2-1; 12 positions match TRBD2. The CDR3 consists of 14 residues. CDR1 SNHLY and CDR2 FYNNEI come from the germline V gene. The V and J ends lost 5 bases and 9 bases, in that order; junction bases with no gene match: 5. For the CDR3, the DNA is TGTGCCAGCAGTCCGTCTAGCGGGGGGGGTGAGCAGTTCTTC. It is translated as CASSPSSGGGEQFF.

The chain carries TRBV2 and TRBJ2-5; D may be TRBD2 (6 bases). Germline V gives CDR1 SNHLY, CDR2 FYNNEI. The CDR3 consists of 15 residues. V lost 5 bases, J lost 4 bases, and 17 bases lay in between. CDR3 amino acids: CASSPQWGLSETQYF. CDR3 DNA sequence: TGTGCCAGCAGTCCTCAATGGGGACTTTCAGAGACCCAGTACTTC. The entire variable domain, with the rest obtained from reference TRBV2 and TRBJ2-5, is as follows: EPEVTQTPSHQVTQMGQEVILRCVPISNHLYFYWYRQILGQKVEFLVSFYNNEISEKSEIFDDQFSVERPDGSNFTLKIRSTKLEDSAMYFCASSPQWGLSETQYFGPGTRLLVL.

The CDR3 DNA sequence: TGTGCCAGCAATTATCGGGGCCTATCGACTGAAGCTTTCTTT. Its protein product is CASNYRGLSTEAFF. This sequence joins TRBV6-5 and TRBJ1-1; a possible D gene is TRBD1 (5 bases). There are 14 residues in the CDR3. V was pared by 7 bases and J by 5 bases, with 17 bases between. Germline V gene lookup returns CDR1 MNHEY and CDR2 SVGAGI.

The V gene is TRBV15, the J gene TRBJ2-7; the D is unclear. This CDR3 contains 14 residues. CDR1 LNHNV and CDR2 YYDKDF come from the germline V gene (reference sequence). Trimming took off 8 bases at V and 1 base at J, with 15 bases between the two ends. The CDR3 DNA follows: TGTGCCACCTCCCCGGAAACTTCTTCCTACGAGCAGTACTTC. This gives the protein CATSPETSSYEQYF.

The CDR3 nucleotides are TGTGCCAGCAGCTCGGACAGGGCAACGAAAGAGCAGTACTTC. This encodes CASSSDRATKEQYF. The rearrangement links TRBV5-4 to TRBJ2-7; 8 nucleotides match TRBD1. The V gene end was trimmed by 3 bases and the J gene end by 7 bases; junction bases not matched to a gene: 9. Looked up from germline, CDR1 is SGHNT and CDR2 is YYREEE (reference sequence). CDR3 size: 14 residues.

The rearrangement uses TRBV15 and TRBJ1-1, with D possibly being TRBD1 (6 bases). CDR3 size: 20 residues. V lost 3 bases and J lost 0, with 26 bases in between. The V gene's germline CDR1 is LNHNV and CDR2 YYDKDF (reference sequence). This CDR3 reads CATSRAGRGGQVLMNTEAFF. The CDR3 DNA sequence: TGTGCCACCAGCAGGGCAGGGAGGGGGGGCCAGGTTCTCATGAACACTGAAGCTTTCTTT. Based on the CDR3 plus reference TRBV15 and TRBJ1-1, the full variable domain is DAMVIQNPRYQVTQFGKPVTLSCSQTLNHNVMYWYQQKSSQAPKLLFHYYDKDFNNEADTPDNFQSRRPNTSFCFLDIRSPGLGDTAMYLCATSRAGRGGQVLMNTEAFFGQGTRLTVV.